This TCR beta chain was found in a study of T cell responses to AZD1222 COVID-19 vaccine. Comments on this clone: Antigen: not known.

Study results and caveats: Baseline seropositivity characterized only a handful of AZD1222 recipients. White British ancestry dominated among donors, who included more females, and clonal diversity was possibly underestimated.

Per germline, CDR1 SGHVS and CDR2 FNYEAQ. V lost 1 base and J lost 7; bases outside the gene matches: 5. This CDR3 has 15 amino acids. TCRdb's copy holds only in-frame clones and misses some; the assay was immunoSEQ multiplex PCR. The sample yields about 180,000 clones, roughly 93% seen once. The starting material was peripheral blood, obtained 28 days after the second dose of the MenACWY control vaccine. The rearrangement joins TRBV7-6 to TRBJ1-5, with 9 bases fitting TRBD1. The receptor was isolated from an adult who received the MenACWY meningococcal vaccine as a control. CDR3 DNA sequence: TGTGCCAGCAGCTTAGGGACAGGGGATGAACAGCCCCAGCATTTT. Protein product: CASSLGTGDEQPQHF.